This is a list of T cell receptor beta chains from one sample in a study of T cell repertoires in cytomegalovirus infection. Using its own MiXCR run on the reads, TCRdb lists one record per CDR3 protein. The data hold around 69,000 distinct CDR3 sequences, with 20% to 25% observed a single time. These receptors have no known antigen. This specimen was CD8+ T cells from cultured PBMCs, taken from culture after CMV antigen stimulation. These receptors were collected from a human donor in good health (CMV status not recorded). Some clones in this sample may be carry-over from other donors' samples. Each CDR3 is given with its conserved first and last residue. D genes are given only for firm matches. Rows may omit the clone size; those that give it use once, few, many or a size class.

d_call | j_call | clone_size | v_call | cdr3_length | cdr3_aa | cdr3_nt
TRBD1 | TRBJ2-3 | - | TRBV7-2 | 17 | CASSRSLTGGASDTQYF | TGTGCCAGCAGCCGTTCTCTGACAGGGGGCGCCTCAGATACGCAGTATTTT
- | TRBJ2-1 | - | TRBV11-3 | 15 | CASSPFGAGTDEQFF | TGTGCCAGCAGCCCATTCGGGGCAGGGACCGATGAGCAGTTCTTC
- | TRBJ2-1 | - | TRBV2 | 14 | CASERVRTYNEQFF | TGTGCCAGTGAGAGGGTCAGAACCTACAATGAGCAGTTCTTC
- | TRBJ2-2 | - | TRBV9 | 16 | CASSGFRDEGTGEPFF | TGTGCCAGCAGCGGATTCCGGGACGAAGGGACCGGGGAGCCGTTTTTT
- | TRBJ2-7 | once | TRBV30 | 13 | CAWSPTDLYEQYF | TGTGCCTGGAGTCCGACGGACTTATACGAGCAGTACTTC
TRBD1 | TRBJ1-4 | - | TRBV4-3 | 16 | CASSQERAGGGEKLFF | TGCGCCAGCAGCCAAGAGCGGGCAGGGGGCGGGGAAAAACTGTTTTTT
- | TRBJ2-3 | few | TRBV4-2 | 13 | CASSQVGPDTQYF | TGTGCCAGCAGCCAAGTTGGACCAGATACGCAGTATTTT
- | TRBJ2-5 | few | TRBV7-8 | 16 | CASSLYPDGAQETQYF | TGTGCCAGCAGCTTATACCCGGACGGGGCTCAGGAGACCCAGTACTTC
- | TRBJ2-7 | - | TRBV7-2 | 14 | CASSPRDGAYEQYF | TGTGCCAGCAGCCCTCGGGACGGAGCCTACGAGCAGTACTTC
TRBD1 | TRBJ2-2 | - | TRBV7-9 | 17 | CASIDNRGVGSTGELFF | TGTGCCAGCATCGACAACAGGGGGGTCGGTAGCACCGGGGAGCTGTTTTTT
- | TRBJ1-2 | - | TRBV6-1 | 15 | CASSEALAGNYGYTF | TGTGCCAGCAGTGAAGCGCTTGCGGGAAACTATGGCTACACCTTC
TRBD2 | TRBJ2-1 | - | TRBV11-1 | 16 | CASSLWVRGAGNEQFF | TGTGCCAGCAGCTTATGGGTGCGGGGAGCGGGGAATGAGCAGTTCTTC
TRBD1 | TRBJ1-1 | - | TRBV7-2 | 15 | CASSYNRDRGYEAFF | TGTGCCAGCAGCTATAACCGGGACAGGGGTTATGAAGCTTTCTTT
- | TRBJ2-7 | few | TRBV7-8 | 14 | CASSLGPVGYEQYF | TGTGCCAGCAGCTTAGGTCCCGTAGGGTACGAGCAGTACTTC
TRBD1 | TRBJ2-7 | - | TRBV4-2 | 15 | CASSPWGQGADEQYF | TGTGCCAGCAGCCCATGGGGACAGGGGGCGGATGAGCAGTACTTC
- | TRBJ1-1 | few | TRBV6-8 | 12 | CASRQGNTEAFF | TGTGCCAGCAGACAGGGTAACACTGAAGCTTTCTTT
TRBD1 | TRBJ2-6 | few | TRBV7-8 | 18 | CASSLAGQGINGANVLTF | TGTGCCAGCAGCTTAGCGGGACAGGGGATAAATGGGGCCAACGTCCTGACTTTC
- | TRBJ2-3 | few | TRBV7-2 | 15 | CASSLRGAPTDTQYF | TGTGCCAGCAGCTTACGGGGGGCACCCACAGATACGCAGTATTTT
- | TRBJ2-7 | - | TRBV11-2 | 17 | CASSLKDPTPELYEQYF | TGTGCCAGCAGCTTGAAGGACCCCACTCCAGAGCTCTACGAGCAGTACTTC
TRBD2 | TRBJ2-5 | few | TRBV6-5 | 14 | CASSYSSGGETQYF | TGTGCCAGCAGTTACTCTAGCGGGGGAGAGACCCAGTACTTC
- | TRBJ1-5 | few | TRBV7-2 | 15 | CASSTGQRSNQPQHF | TGTGCCAGCAGCACCGGGCAGCGAAGCAATCAGCCCCAGCATTTT
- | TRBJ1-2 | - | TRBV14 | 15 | CAISQDSVVGGGYTF | TGTGCCATCAGCCAAGACTCCGTGGTGGGAGGTGGCTACACCTTC
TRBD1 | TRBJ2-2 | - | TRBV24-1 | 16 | CATSDPSRGSQGELFF | TGTGCCACCAGTGACCCGAGCAGGGGGTCTCAAGGGGAGCTGTTTTTT
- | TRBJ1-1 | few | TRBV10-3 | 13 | CAISSVENTEAFF | TGTGCCATCAGTTCCGTTGAGAACACTGAAGCTTTCTTT
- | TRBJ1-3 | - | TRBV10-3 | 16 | CAISDWDRSSGNTIYF | TGTGCCATCAGCGATTGGGACCGTAGCTCTGGAAACACCATATATTTT
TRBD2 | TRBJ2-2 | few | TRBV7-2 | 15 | CASSLAGGAAGELFF | TGTGCCAGCAGCTTAGCGGGAGGGGCCGCCGGGGAGCTGTTTTTT
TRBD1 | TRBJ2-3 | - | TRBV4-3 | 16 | CASSQDLGQGLDTQYF | TGCGCCAGCAGCCAAGATCTAGGACAGGGGCTAGATACGCAGTATTTT
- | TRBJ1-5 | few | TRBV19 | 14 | CASSVAGDYQPQHF | TGTGCCAGTAGTGTCGCGGGGGACTATCAGCCCCAGCATTTT
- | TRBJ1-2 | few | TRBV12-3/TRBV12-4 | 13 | CATHRVPNYGYTF | TGTGCCACACACAGGGTACCTAACTATGGCTACACCTTC
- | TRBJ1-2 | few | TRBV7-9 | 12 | CASEYPDGGYTF | TGTGCCAGCGAGTATCCCGATGGTGGCTACACCTTC
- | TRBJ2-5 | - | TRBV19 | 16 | CASSSELAQYQETQYF | TGTGCCAGTAGTTCAGAACTAGCACAGTACCAAGAGACCCAGTACTTC
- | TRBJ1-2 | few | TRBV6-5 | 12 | CASSAGHYGYTF | TGTGCCAGCAGTGCAGGGCACTATGGCTACACCTTC
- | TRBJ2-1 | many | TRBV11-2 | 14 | CASSRRGNNNEQFF | TGTGCCAGCAGCCGCCGGGGTAACAACAATGAGCAGTTCTTC
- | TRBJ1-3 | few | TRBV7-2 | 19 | CASSFPAGTESFSGNTIYF | TGTGCCAGCAGCTTCCCAGCGGGCACCGAGTCGTTCTCTGGAAACACCATATATTTT
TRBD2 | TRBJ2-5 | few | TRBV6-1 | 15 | CASRVLAGAEETQYF | TGTGCCAGCAGGGTATTAGCGGGGGCCGAAGAGACCCAGTACTTC
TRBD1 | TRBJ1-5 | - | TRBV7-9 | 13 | CASSSDRGQPQHF | TGTGCCAGCAGCTCCGACAGGGGCCAGCCCCAGCATTTT
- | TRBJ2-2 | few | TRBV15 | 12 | CATGSGTGELFF | TGTGCCACCGGTTCTGGGACCGGGGAGCTGTTTTTT
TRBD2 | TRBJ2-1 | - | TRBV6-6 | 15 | CASSLAGGAKDEQFF | TGTGCCAGCAGTTTAGCGGGGGGAGCAAAGGATGAGCAGTTCTTC
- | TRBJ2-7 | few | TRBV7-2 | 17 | CASSLRGDRQTSYEQYF | TGTGCCAGCAGCTTAAGGGGGGACAGACAAACCTCCTACGAGCAGTACTTC
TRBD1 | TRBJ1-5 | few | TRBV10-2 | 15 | CASSGRQGFHQPQHF | TGCGCCAGCAGCGGTAGACAGGGCTTCCATCAGCCCCAGCATTTT
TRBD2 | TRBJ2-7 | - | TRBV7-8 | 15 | CASSFELAASYEQYF | TGTGCCAGCAGCTTCGAACTAGCGGCCTCCTACGAGCAGTACTTC
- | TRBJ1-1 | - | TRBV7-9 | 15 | CASSPMVGRTTEAFF | TGTGCCAGCAGCCCCATGGTAGGGAGGACCACTGAAGCTTTCTTT
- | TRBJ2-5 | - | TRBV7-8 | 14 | CASSLAQRGETQCF | TGTGCCAGCAGCTTAGCACAGAGGGGGGAGACCCAGTGCTTC
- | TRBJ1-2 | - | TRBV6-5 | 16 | CASSYSSRADYYGYTF | TGTGCCAGCAGTTACTCGTCTAGGGCAGACTACTATGGCTACACCTTC
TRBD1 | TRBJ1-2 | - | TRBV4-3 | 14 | CASSQEGTGYGYTF | TGCGCCAGCAGCCAAGAGGGGACAGGCTATGGCTACACCTTC
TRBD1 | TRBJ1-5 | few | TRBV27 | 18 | CASSLTSGTGRSNQPQHF | TGTGCCAGCAGTTTAACCTCCGGGACAGGGCGCAGCAATCAGCCCCAGCATTTT
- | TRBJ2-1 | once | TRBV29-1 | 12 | CSVVAAETPPVF | TGCAGCGTTGTAGCCGCGGAGACACCTCCCGTCTTC
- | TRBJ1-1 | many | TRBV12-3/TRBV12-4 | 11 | CASSLSLNAFF | TGTGCCAGCAGTTTATCCCTGAATGCTTTCTTT
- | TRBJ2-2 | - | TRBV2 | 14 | CASSETGYTGELFF | TGTGCCAGCAGTGAAACAGGCTACACCGGGGAGCTGTTTTTT
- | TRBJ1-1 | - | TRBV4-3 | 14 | CASSQAQEGTEAFF | TGCGCCAGCAGCCAAGCCCAGGAGGGCACTGAAGCTTTCTTT
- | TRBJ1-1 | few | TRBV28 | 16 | CASSLVSDGVNTEAFF | TGTGCCAGCAGTTTAGTATCAGACGGAGTGAACACTGAAGCTTTCTTT
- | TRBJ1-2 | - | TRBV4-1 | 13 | CASSQPGNYGYTF | TGCGCCAGCAGTCAGCCTGGGAACTATGGCTACACCTTC
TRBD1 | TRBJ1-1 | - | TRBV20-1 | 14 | CSADGQGAFYEAFF | TGCAGTGCTGACGGACAGGGGGCCTTTTACGAAGCTTTCTTT